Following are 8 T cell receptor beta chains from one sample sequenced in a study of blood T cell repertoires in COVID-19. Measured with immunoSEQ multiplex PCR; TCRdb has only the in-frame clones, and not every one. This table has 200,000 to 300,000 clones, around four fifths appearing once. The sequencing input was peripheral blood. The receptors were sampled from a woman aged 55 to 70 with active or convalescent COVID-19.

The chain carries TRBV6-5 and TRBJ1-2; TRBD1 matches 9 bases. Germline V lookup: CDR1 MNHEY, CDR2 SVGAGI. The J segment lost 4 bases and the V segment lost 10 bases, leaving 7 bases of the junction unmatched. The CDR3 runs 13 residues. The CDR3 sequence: CATYTGGSYGYTF. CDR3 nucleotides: TGTGCCACTTACACAGGGGGCAGCTATGGCTACACCTTC.

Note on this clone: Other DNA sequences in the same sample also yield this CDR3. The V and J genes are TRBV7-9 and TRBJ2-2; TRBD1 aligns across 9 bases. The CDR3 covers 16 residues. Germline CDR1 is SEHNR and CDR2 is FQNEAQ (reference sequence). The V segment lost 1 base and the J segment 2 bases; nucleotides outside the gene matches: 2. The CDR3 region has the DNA TGTGCCAGCAGCTTAGGACAGGGGGAAAACACCGGGGAGCTGTTTTTT. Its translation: CASSLGQGENTGELFF.

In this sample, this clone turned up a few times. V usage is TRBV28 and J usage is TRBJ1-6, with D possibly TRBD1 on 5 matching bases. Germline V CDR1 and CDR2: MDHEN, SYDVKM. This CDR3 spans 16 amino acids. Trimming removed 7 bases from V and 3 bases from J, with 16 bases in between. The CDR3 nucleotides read TGTGCCAGCACTCCGGGGGGGGGACTCTATAATTCACCCCTCCACTTT. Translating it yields CASTPGGGLYNSPLHF.

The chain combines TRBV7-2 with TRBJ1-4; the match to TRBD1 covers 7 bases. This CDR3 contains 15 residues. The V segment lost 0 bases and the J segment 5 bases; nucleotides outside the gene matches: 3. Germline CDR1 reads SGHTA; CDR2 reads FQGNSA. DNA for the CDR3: TGTGCCAGCAGCTTAGCCGGCAGGGGGAATGAAAAACTGTTTTTT. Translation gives CASSLAGRGNEKLFF. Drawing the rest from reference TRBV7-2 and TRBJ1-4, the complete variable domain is GAGVSQSPSNKVTEKGKDVELRCDPISGHTALYWYRQSLGQGLEFLIYFQGNSAPDKSGLPSDRFSAERTGGSVSTLTIQRTQQEDSAVYLCASSLAGRGNEKLFFGSGTQLSVL.

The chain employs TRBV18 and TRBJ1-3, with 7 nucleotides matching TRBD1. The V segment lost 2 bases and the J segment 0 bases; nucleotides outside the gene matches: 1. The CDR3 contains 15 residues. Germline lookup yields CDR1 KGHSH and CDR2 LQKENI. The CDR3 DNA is TGTGCCAGCTCACCAAGGGACAGCTCTGGAAACACCATATATTTT. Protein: CASSPRDSSGNTIYF.

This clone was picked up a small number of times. The CDR3 reads CASSFSALEQYV. The CDR3 DNA reads as TGTGCCAGCAGTTTTTCAGCGTTAGAGCAGTACGTC. V gene TRBV2 combines with J gene TRBJ2-7; D is undetermined. Germline-derived CDR1 and CDR2 are SNHLY and FYNNEI. The CDR3 sequence is 12 residues long. Trimming took off 5 bases at V and 7 bases at J, with 12 bases between the two ends.

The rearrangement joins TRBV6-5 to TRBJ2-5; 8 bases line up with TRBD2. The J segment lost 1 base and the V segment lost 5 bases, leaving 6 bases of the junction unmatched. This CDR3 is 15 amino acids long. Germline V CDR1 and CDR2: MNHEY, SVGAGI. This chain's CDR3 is CASSTLRGGQETQYF. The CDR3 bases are TGTGCCAGCAGTACACTACGGGGGGGCCAAGAGACCCAGTACTTC.

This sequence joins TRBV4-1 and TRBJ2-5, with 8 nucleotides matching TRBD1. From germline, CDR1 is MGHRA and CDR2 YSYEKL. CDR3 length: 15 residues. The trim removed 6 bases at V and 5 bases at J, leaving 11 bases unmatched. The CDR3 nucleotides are TGCGCCAGCAGTCGGCTAGCAGGGGGCCAGGAGACCCAGTACTTC. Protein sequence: CASSRLAGGQETQYF.